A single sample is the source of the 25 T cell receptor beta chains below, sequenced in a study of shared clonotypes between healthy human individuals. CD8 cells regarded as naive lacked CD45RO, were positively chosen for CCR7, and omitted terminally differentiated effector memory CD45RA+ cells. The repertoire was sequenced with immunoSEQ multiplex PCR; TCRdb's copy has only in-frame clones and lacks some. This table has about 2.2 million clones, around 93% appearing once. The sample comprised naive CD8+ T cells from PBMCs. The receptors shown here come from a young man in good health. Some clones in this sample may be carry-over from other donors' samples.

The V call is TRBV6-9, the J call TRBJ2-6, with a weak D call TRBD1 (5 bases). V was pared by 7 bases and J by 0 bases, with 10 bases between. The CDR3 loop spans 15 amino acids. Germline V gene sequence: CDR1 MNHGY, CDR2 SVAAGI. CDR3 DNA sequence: TGTGCCAGCAAGAGAAGGGGCTCTGGGGCCAACGTCCTGACTTTC. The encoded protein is CASKRRGSGANVLTF.

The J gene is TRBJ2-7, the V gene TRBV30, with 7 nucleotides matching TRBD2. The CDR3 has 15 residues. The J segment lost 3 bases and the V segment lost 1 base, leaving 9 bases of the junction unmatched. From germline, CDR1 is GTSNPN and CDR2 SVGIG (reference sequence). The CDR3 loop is CAWSARPGGIYEQYF. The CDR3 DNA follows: TGTGCCTGGAGTGCCCGACCGGGGGGAATCTACGAGCAGTACTTC. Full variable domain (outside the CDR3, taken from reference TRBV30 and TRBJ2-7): SQTIHQWPATLVQPVGSPLSLECTVEGTSNPNLYWYRQAAGRGLQLLFYSVGIGQISSEVPQNLSASRPQDRQFILSSKKLLLSDSGFYLCAWSARPGGIYEQYFGPGTRLTVT.

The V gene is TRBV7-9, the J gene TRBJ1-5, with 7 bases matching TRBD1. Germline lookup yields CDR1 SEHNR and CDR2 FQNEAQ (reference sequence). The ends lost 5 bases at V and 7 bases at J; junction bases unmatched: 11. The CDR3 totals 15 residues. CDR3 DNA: TGTGCCAGCAGCGCGAGAACCGACAGGGAACAGCCCCAGCATTTT. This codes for CASSARTDREQPQHF.

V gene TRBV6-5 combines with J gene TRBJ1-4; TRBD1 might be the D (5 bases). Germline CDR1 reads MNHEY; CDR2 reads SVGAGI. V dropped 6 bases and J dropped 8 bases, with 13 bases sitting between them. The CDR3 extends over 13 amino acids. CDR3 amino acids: CASSLGAREKLFF. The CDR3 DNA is TGTGCCAGCAGCCTCGGGGCTCGAGAAAAACTGTTTTTT.

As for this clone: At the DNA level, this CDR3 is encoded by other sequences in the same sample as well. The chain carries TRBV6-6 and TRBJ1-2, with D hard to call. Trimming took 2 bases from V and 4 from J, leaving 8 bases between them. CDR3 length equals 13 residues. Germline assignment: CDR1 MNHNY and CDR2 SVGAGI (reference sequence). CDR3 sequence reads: CASSYSTGYGYTF. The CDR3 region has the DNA TGTGCCAGCAGTTACAGTACGGGCTATGGCTACACCTTC.

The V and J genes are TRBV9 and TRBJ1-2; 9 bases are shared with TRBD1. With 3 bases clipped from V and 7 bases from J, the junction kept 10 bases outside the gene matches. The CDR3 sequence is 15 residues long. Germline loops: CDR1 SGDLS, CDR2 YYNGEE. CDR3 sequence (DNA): TGTGCCAGCAGCGCCTCCGGGACAGGGAATCCTGGCTACACCTTC. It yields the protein CASSASGTGNPGYTF.

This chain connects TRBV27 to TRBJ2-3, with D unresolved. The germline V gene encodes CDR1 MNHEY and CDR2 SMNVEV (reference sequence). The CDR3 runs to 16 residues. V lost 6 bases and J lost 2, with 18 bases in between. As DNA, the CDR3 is TGTGCCAGCAGCGATCCAGTGGGGTCGATCACAGATACGCAGTATTTT. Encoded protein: CASSDPVGSITDTQYF.

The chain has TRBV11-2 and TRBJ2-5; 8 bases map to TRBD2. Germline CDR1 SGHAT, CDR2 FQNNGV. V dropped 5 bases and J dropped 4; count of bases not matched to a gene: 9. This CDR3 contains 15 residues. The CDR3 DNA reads TGTGCCAGCAGCCTTAGCGGGACGGAGGGAGAGACCCAGTACTTC. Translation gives CASSLSGTEGETQYF.

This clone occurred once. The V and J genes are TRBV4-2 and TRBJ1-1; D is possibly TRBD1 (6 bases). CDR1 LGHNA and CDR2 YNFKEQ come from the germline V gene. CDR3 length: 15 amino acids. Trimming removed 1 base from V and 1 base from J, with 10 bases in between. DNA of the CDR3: TGTGCCAGCAGCCAAGGGGGGGGGCCGAACACTGAAGCTTTCTTT. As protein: CASSQGGGPNTEAFF.

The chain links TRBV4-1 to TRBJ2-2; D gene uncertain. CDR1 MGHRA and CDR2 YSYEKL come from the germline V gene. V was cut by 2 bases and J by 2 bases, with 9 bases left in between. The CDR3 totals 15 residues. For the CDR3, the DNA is TGCGCCAGCAGCCAACATACGGTTAACACCGGGGAGCTGTTTTTT. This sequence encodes CASSQHTVNTGELFF.

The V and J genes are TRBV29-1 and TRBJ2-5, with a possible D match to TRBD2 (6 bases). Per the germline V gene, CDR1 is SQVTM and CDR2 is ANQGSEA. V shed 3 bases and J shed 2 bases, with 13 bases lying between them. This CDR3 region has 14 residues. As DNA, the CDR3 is TGCAGCGTTGATGGGGGGAGCCTTCAAGAGACCCAGTACTTC. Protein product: CSVDGGSLQETQYF.

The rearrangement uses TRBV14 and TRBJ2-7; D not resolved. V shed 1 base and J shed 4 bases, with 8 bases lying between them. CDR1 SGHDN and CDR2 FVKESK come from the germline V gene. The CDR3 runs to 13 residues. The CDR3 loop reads CASSQGPRYEQYF. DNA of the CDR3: TGTGCCAGCAGCCAAGGACCCCGTTACGAGCAGTACTTC.

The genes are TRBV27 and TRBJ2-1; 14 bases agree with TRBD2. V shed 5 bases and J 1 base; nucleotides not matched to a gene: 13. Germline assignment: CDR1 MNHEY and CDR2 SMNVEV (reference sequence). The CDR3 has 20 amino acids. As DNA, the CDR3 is TGTGCCAGCAGTCCGTCCCTGACTAGCGGGAGGGCCAGGTCCTACAATGAGCAGTTCTTC. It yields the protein CASSPSLTSGRARSYNEQFF.

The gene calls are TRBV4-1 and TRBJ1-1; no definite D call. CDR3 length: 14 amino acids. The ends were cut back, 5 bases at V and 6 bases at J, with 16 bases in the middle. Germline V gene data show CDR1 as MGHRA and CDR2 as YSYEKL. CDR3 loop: CASSTRYRWAEAFF. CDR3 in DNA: TGCGCCAGCAGCACCCGATACCGGTGGGCTGAAGCTTTCTTT.

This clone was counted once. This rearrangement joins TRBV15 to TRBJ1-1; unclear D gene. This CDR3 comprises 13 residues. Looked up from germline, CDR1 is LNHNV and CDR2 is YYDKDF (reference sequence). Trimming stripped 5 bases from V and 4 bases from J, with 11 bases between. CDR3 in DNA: TGTGCCACCAGCCCGAGCTGGGGCACTGAAGCTTTCTTT. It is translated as CATSPSWGTEAFF. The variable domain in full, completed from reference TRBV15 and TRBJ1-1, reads DAMVIQNPRYQVTQFGKPVTLSCSQTLNHNVMYWYQQKSSQAPKLLFHYYDKDFNNEADTPDNFQSRRPNTSFCFLDIRSPGLGDTAMYLCATSPSWGTEAFFGQGTRLTVV.

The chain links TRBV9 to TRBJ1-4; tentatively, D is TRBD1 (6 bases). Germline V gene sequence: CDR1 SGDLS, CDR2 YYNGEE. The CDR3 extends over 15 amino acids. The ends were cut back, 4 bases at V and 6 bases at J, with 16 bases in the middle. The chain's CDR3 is CASSSPGQKDEKLFF. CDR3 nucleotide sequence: TGTGCCAGCAGCTCCCCTGGACAGAAGGATGAAAAACTGTTTTTT.

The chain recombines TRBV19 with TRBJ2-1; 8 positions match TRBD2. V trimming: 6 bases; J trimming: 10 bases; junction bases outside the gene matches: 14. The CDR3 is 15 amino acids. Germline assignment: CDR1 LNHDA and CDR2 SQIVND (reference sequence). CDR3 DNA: TGTGCCAGTAGCTCCGGGACTAGGATTTCGAACGAGCAGTTCTTC. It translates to CASSSGTRISNEQFF.

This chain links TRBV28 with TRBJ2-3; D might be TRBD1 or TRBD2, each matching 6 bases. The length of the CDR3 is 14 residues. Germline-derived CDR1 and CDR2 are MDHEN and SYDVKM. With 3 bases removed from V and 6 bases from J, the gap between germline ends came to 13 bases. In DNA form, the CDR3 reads TGTGCCAGCAGTTTCCTTCGGGGGCAGGATACGCAGTATTTT. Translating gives CASSFLRGQDTQYF.

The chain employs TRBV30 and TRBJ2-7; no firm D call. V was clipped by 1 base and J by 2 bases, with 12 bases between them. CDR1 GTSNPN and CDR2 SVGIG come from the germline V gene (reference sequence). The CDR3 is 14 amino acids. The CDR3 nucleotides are TGTGCCTGGAGTGGGGCAGGAAAAACCTACGAGCAGTACTTC. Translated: CAWSGAGKTYEQYF.

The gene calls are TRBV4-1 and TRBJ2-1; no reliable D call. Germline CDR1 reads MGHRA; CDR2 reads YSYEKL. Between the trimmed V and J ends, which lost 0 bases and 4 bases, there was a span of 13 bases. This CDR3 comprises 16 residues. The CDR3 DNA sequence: TGCGCCAGCAGCCAAGATTATTCTATCCGGTACAATGAGCAGTTCTTC. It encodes CASSQDYSIRYNEQFF.

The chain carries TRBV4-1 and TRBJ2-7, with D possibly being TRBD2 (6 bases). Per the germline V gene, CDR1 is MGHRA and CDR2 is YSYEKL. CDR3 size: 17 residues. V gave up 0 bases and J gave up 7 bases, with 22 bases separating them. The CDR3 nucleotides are TGCGCCAGCAGCCAAGATACGGAGCGGATCCTCCGGGAGGAGCAGTACTTC. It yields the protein CASSQDTERILREEQYF.

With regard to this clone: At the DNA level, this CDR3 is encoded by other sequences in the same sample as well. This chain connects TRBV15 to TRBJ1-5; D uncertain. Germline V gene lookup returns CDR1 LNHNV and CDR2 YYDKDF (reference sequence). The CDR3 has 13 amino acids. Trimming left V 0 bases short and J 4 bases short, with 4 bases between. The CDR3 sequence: CATSRDLNQPQHF. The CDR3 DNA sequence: TGTGCCACCAGCAGAGATCTGAATCAGCCCCAGCATTTT. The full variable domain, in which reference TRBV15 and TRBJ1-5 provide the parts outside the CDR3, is DAMVIQNPRYQVTQFGKPVTLSCSQTLNHNVMYWYQQKSSQAPKLLFHYYDKDFNNEADTPDNFQSRRPNTSFCFLDIRSPGLGDTAMYLCATSRDLNQPQHFGDGTRLSIL.

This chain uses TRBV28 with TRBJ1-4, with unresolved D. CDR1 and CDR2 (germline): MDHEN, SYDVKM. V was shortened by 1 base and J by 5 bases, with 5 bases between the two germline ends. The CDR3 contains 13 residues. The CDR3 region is CASSLSDNEKLFF. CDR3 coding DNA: TGTGCCAGCAGTTTATCCGACAATGAAAAACTGTTTTTT.

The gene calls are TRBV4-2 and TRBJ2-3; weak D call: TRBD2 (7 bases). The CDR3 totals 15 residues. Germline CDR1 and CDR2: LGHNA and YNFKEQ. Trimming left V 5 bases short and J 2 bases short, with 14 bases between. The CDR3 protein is CASSEGGRATDTQYF. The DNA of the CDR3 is TGTGCCAGCAGCGAAGGGGGGAGGGCCACAGATACGCAGTATTTT.

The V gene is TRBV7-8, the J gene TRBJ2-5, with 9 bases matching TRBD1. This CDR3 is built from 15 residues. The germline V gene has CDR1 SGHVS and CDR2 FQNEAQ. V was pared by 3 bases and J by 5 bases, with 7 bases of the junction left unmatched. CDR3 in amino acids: CASSLLDRGSETQYF. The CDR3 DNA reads TGTGCCAGCAGCTTGCTAGACAGGGGGTCGGAGACCCAGTACTTC.